The present entry profiles one T cell receptor (beta chain) with its context. No antigen is known for it. This entry belongs to a study of T-cell reconstitution after alpha-beta-depleted transplantation in children. Study findings and constraints: Surviving recipient T cells and thymic progenitors underlay high day-60 TCRbeta diversity in some patients. Fresh T-cell production supplied most of the T-cell counts and diversity seen one year after transplant. Reported findings indicate that, about two months after transplant, alpha-beta T cells came from several hundred expanded clones, which were derived from non-depleted graft cells.

This sample's TCRbeta library carried unique molecular identifier barcodes. One entry per CDR3 protein, called by TCRdb with MiXCR from the PCR reads. The data hold approximately 130,000 distinct CDR3 sequences, with about 9.5% observed a single time. This CDR3 region has 15 residues. V lost 6 bases and J lost 3, with 14 bases in between. Germline loops: CDR1 KGHDR, CDR2 SFDVKD. The chain is built from TRBV24-1 and TRBJ2-1; D call uncertain. This receptor was taken from a girl in the first two years of life who had a stem cell transplant for combined immunodeficiency, so the T cells may come from the graft donor. This specimen was PBMCs, mostly from graft donor cells, taken 180 days after TCRalphabeta/CD19-depleted stem cell transplant. CDR3 in amino acids: CATSNPGNLYNEQFF. As DNA, the CDR3 is TGTGCCACCAGTAATCCAGGCAACCTCTACAATGAGCAGTTCTTC.